The following is a T cell receptor beta chain sequence with its context. Its antigen is not identified. The sample is drawn from a study of shared clonotypes between healthy human individuals. Whole-study findings and limits: Clonotypes shared by all four donors outscored non-shared clonotypes in generation probability.

Genomic DNA from each subset was divided evenly over several immunoSEQ plates. On sorted subsets, replicate PCRs used about 200 ng DNA, or approximately 33,000 T cell genomes. Method: immunoSEQ multiplex PCR; TCRdb's copy keeps in-frame clones and lacks some. The sample has roughly 2.6 million clones, approximately 92% seen once. J gave up 1 base and V 2 bases, and 6 bases lay outside the gene matches. The CDR3 has 15 residues. The germline gives CDR1 SGHRS, CDR2 YFSETQ. Every donor, a Caucasian adult, lived in Nashville, Tennessee. The sample was naive CD4+ T cells sorted from blood. Subset: CD45RA+ positively selected. The genes are TRBV5-1 and TRBJ2-7; TRBD1 agrees at 7 bases. This sequence originates from a man aged 18 to 30 in good health. CDR3 DNA: TGCGCCAGCAGCTTTTATGACAGGGATTCCTACGAGCAGTACTTC. Protein sequence: CASSFYDRDSYEQYF. The whole variable domain, remainder taken from reference TRBV5-1 and TRBJ2-7, is KAGVTQTPRYLIKTRGQQVTLSCSPISGHRSVSWYQQTPGQGLQFLFEYFSETQRNKGNFPGRFSGRQFSNSRSEMNVSTLELGDSALYLCASSFYDRDSYEQYFGPGTRLTVT.